This TCR beta chain was identified in a study of brain T cells in children with intractable seizures. Sequencing used immunoSEQ multiplex PCR; TCRdb keeps in-frame clones, though not all of them. The sample records 100,000 to 120,000 clones, 85% to 95% being singletons. Germline CDR1 and CDR2: MDHEN and SYDVKM. CDR3 length: 13 residues. Trimming removed 8 bases at V and 3 bases at J, with 12 bases between. This TCR was recovered from a boy under three years old with hemimegalencephaly and intractable seizures. V gene TRBV28 combines with J gene TRBJ2-3, with D perhaps TRBD2 (6 bases). Sample: peripheral blood, taken at surgery. In DNA form, the CDR3 reads TGTGCCAGCGGTGGGGGGTTAACAGATACGCAGTATTTT. Translating gives CASGGGLTDTQYF.